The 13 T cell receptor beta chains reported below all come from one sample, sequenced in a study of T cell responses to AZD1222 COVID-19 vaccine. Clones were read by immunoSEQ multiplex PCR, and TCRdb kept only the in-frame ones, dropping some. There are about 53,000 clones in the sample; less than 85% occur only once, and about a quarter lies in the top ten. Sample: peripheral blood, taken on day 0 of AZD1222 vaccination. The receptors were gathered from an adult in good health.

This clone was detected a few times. CDR3 sequence: CAIRVNTEAFF. CDR3 nucleotide sequence: TGTGCCATAAGGGTGAACACTGAAGCTTTCTTT. This sequence joins TRBV28 and TRBJ1-1; D gene unclear. In germline, CDR1 is MDHEN, CDR2 SYDVKM. The V end was cut by 10 bases, the J end by 0 bases, with 6 bases between. The CDR3 covers 11 residues.

The CDR3 sequence: CASTRVAGELFF. For the CDR3, the DNA is TGTGCCAGCACTAGGGTGGCCGGGGAGCTGTTTTTT. The chain employs TRBV6-5 and TRBJ2-2; D is unresolved. The CDR3 contains 12 residues. Germline loops: CDR1 MNHEY, CDR2 SVGAGI. V dropped 7 bases and J dropped 6 bases, with 9 bases sitting between them.

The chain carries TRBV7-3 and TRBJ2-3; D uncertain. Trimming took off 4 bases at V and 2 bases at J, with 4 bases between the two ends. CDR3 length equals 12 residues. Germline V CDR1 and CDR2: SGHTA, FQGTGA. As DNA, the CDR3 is TGTGCCAGCAGCTATAACACAGATACGCAGTATTTT. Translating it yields CASSYNTDTQYF.

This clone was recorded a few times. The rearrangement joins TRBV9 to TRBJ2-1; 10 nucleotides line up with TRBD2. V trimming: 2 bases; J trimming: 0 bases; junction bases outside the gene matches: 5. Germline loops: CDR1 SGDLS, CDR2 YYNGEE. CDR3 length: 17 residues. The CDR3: CASSVSSSGGSYNEQFF. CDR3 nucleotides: TGTGCCAGCAGCGTGTCCTCTAGCGGGGGCTCCTACAATGAGCAGTTCTTC.

CDR3 sequence (DNA): TGTGCCAGCAGCTTAGTGACGTTGGGGGCCGATGGAAACACCATATATTTT. Its protein product is CASSLVTLGADGNTIYF. The gene calls are TRBV7-2 and TRBJ1-3, with a tentative D call TRBD1 (6 bases). CDR3 length: 17 residues. The germline gives CDR1 SGHTA, CDR2 FQGNSA. V dropped 1 base and J dropped 3 bases, with 16 bases sitting between them. The full variable domain, in which reference TRBV7-2 and TRBJ1-3 provide the parts outside the CDR3, is GAGVSQSPSNKVTEKGKDVELRCDPISGHTALYWYRQSLGQGLEFLIYFQGNSAPDKSGLPSDRFSAERTGGSVSTLTIQRTQQEDSAVYLCASSLVTLGADGNTIYFGEGSWLTVV.

DNA of the CDR3: TGTGCCACCAGTGATTCGACTAGCGGGGCTTACAATGAGCAGTTCTTC. Amino acid sequence: CATSDSTSGAYNEQFF. J is TRBJ2-1 and V is TRBV24-1; 11 bases align to TRBD2. V shed 2 bases and J 4 bases; nucleotides not matched to a gene: 3. The CDR3 consists of 16 residues. Germline CDR1 KGHDR, CDR2 SFDVKD.

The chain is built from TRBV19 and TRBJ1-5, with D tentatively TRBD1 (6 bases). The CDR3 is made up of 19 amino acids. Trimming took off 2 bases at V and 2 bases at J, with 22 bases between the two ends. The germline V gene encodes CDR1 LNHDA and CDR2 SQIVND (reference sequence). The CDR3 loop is CASSIIRAGGARGNQPQHF. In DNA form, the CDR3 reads TGTGCCAGTAGTATAATCCGGGCGGGGGGGGCTAGGGGCAATCAGCCCCAGCATTTT.

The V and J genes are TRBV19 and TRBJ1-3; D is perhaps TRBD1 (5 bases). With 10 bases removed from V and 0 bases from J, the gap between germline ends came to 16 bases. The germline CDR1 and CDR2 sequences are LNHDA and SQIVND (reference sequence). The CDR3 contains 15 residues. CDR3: CATGPPTGSGNTIYF. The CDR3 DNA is TGTGCCACGGGGCCGCCGACGGGCTCTGGAAACACCATATATTTT. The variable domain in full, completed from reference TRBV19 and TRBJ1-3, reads DGGITQSPKYLFRKEGQNVTLSCEQNLNHDAMYWYRQDPGQGLRLIYYSQIVNDFQKGDIAEGYSVSREKKESFPLTVTSAQKNPTAFYLCATGPPTGSGNTIYFGEGSWLTVV.

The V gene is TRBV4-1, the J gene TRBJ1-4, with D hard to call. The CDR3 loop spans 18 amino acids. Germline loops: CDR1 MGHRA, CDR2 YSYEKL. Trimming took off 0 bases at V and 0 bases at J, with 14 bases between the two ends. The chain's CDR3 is CASSQEQVRAATNEKLFF. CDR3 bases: TGCGCCAGCAGCCAAGAGCAGGTCCGGGCTGCAACTAATGAAAAACTGTTTTTT.

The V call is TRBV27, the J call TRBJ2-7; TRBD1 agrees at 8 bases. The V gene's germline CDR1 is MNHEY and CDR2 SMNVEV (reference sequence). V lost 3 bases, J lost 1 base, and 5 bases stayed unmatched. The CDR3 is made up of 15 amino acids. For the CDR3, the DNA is TGTGCCAGCAGTTTCAAGACAGGGGTGTCCTACGAGCAGTACTTC. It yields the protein CASSFKTGVSYEQYF.

CDR3 residues: CASSLVQGRTDTQYF. As DNA, the CDR3 is TGTGCCAGCAGCTTGGTGCAGGGTAGGACAGATACGCAGTATTTT. V gene TRBV5-8 combines with J gene TRBJ2-3, with D perhaps matching TRBD1 (5 bases). The germline V and J ends were trimmed by 0 bases and 3 bases, with 11 bases remaining between them. In germline, CDR1 is SGHTS, CDR2 YDEGEE. The CDR3 is made up of 15 amino acids.

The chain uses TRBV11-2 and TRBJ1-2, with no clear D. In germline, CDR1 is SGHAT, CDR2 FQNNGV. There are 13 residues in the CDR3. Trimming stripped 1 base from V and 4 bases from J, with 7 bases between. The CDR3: CASSLGSAYGYTF. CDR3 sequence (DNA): TGTGCCAGCAGCTTAGGCAGTGCCTATGGCTACACCTTC.

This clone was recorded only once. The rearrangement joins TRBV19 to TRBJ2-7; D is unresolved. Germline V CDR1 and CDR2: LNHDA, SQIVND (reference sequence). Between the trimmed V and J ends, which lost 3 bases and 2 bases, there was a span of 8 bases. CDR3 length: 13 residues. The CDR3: CASSIDPAYEQYF. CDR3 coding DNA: TGTGCCAGTAGTATCGACCCCGCCTACGAGCAGTACTTC.